These 21 T cell receptor beta chains originate from one sample sequenced in a study of OX40 agonist ivuxolimab in advanced cancers. The method was immunoSEQ multiplex PCR; TCRdb's version includes in-frame clones alone and lacks a portion of them. The sample has more than 25,000 clones, around 84% seen once; the top ten hold approximately 28%. The specimen comprised CD4+ or CD8+ T cells sorted from blood, sampled in a trial of the OX40 agonist ivuxolimab. The receptors come from an adult with an advanced solid tumor such as melanoma, head and neck, liver or kidney cancer.

V is TRBV27 and J is TRBJ2-1, with D possibly being TRBD1 (5 bases). V was pared by 10 bases and J by 6 bases, with 13 bases between. CDR1 and CDR2 from the germline V gene are MNHEY and SMNVEV (reference sequence). This CDR3 has 12 amino acids. This CDR3 reads CATQGVGNEQFF. The CDR3 region has the DNA TGTGCCACGCAAGGGGTTGGCAATGAGCAGTTCTTC.

The chain employs TRBV2 and TRBJ1-1, with D possibly matching TRBD1 (6 bases). Trimming cost V 9 bases and J 3 bases, with 17 bases left between them. The V gene's germline CDR1 is SNHLY and CDR2 FYNNEI. The CDR3 extends over 14 amino acids. DNA for the CDR3: TGTGCCAGGGGGGACACGGGACGGTACACTGAAGCTTTCTTT. Its translation: CARGDTGRYTEAFF.

This chain connects TRBV7-2 to TRBJ2-5, with 7 bases aligning to TRBD2. After removal of 2 bases from V and 4 bases from J, the junction contained 10 bases not matched to a gene. This CDR3 spans 16 amino acids. CDR1 is SGHTA, CDR2 FQGNSA, per germline. The CDR3 protein is CASSLLGEGWGETQYF. CDR3 sequence (DNA): TGTGCCAGCAGCTTACTGGGGGAGGGGTGGGGAGAGACCCAGTACTTC.

This clone was observed once. The chain's CDR3 is CASSLWASTDTQYF. CDR3 coding DNA: TGTGCCAGCAGTTTATGGGCTAGCACAGATACGCAGTATTTT. The chain carries TRBV27 and TRBJ2-3; D gene unclear. The V gene's germline CDR1 is MNHEY and CDR2 SMNVEV (reference sequence). The CDR3 contains 14 residues. The ends were cut back, 1 base at V and 0 bases at J, with 5 bases in the middle.

The DNA of the CDR3 is TGTGCCAGCAGCGCCCGAAACCCCGTGGGAGCGGGAGTATCCTTTGGTGAGCAGTTCTTC. It yields the protein CASSARNPVGAGVSFGEQFF. The genes are TRBV7-8 and TRBJ2-1; 8 bases line up with TRBD2. Trimming took 5 bases from V and 9 from J; bases not matched to a gene: 27. The length of the CDR3 is 20 residues. Per the germline V gene, CDR1 is SGHVS and CDR2 is FQNEAQ.

This chain links TRBV9 with TRBJ2-1; TRBD2 matches 13 bases. V shed 3 bases, J shed 5 bases, and the junction held 5 bases outside the gene matches. Germline CDR1 and CDR2: SGDLS and YYNGEE. The CDR3 covers 16 residues. This CDR3 reads CASSARTSGGNNEQFF. For the CDR3, the DNA is TGTGCCAGCAGCGCAAGGACTAGCGGGGGTAACAATGAGCAGTTCTTC.

This chain uses TRBV6-5 with TRBJ2-2; D uncertain. The CDR3 consists of 15 residues. V was cut by 1 base and J by 0 bases, with 6 bases left in between. Germline-derived CDR1 and CDR2 are MNHEY and SVGAGI. For the CDR3, the DNA is TGTGCCAGCAGTTACTTCGGTCCGAACACCGGGGAGCTGTTTTTT. It codes for CASSYFGPNTGELFF.

The chain links TRBV10-2 to TRBJ2-7, with 9 bases fitting TRBD1. CDR3 length: 15 amino acids. Germline V lookup: CDR1 WSHSY, CDR2 SAAADI. V lost 6 bases to trimming and J lost 2 bases; unmatched junction nucleotides: 8. This CDR3 reads CASRHGGQGTYEQYF. The CDR3 DNA sequence: TGCGCCAGCAGACATGGGGGACAGGGCACCTACGAGCAGTACTTC.

The rearrangement links TRBV18 to TRBJ2-2; perhaps TRBD1 as D (5 bases). Germline CDR1 reads KGHSH; CDR2 reads LQKENI. V was pared by 3 bases and J by 2 bases, with 16 bases between. The CDR3 has 17 residues. The CDR3 DNA reads as TGTGCCAGCTCACCGAAGACAGACCTGGGAAACACCGGGGAGCTGTTTTTT. Its protein is CASSPKTDLGNTGELFF.

The chain carries TRBV5-4 and TRBJ2-1; maybe TRBD2 (6 bases). Germline CDR1 reads SGHNT; CDR2 reads YYREEE (reference sequence). The CDR3 length is 15 residues. V was cut by 4 bases and J by 5 bases, with 16 bases left in between. The CDR3 nucleotides read TGTGCCAGCAGCCAGAGACTAGTCGCGGACAATGAGCAGTTCTTC. It is translated as CASSQRLVADNEQFF.

The chain has TRBV28 and TRBJ1-5; no reliable D call. Germline V gene sequence: CDR1 MDHEN, CDR2 SYDVKM. Trimming pared 3 bases from V and 0 bases from J, leaving 9 bases between. The CDR3 sequence is 15 residues long. The CDR3 is CASSFRASSNQPQHF. The CDR3 coding sequence is TGTGCCAGCAGTTTTAGGGCCTCTAGCAATCAGCCCCAGCATTTT.

The rearrangement links TRBV7-8 to TRBJ1-5; 7 positions agree with TRBD1. Trimming took 0 bases from V and 3 from J; bases not matched to a gene: 5. The CDR3 length is 16 residues. Germline CDR1 and CDR2: SGHVS and FQNEAQ. CDR3 loop: CASSLAGTAYNQPQHF. The CDR3 region has the DNA TGTGCCAGCAGCTTAGCGGGGACAGCCTACAATCAGCCCCAGCATTTT.

In DNA, the CDR3 is TGCGCCAGCAGCCAAGATCGGGTGGCGAAGAGGTACTTC. It is translated as CASSQDRVAKRYF. This sequence joins TRBV4-3 and TRBJ2-5; no reliable D call. With 0 bases removed from V and 13 bases from J, the gap between germline ends came to 15 bases. CDR3 length: 13 amino acids. Germline V gene sequence: CDR1 LGHNA, CDR2 YSLEER.

This rearrangement joins TRBV7-8 to TRBJ1-2; 11 nucleotides align to TRBD1. Trimming cost V 5 bases and J 7 bases; bases outside gene matches: 6. In germline, CDR1 is SGHVS, CDR2 FQNEAQ. The CDR3 extends over 14 amino acids. The DNA of the CDR3 is TGTGCCAGCAGCCCCGGGACAGGGGGTCTTGGCTACACCTTC. Protein product: CASSPGTGGLGYTF.

In nucleotides, the CDR3 is TGTGCCAGCAGCTTAGCGCGGACCCTCGGGGAGCTGTTTTTT. This encodes CASSLARTLGELFF. The chain employs TRBV7-9 and TRBJ2-2; D is ambiguous. The CDR3 consists of 14 residues. Trimming left V 0 bases short and J 7 bases short, with 9 bases between. The germline V gene has CDR1 SEHNR and CDR2 FQNEAQ (reference sequence).

The chain combines TRBV29-1 with TRBJ1-2; D is ambiguous. Trimming left V 3 bases short and J 5 bases short, with 13 bases between. Germline CDR1 is SQVTM and CDR2 is ANQGSEA. The CDR3 has 13 residues. In DNA, the CDR3 is TGCAGCGTTGAGCCCGGGTCCAATTATGGCTACACCTTC. Translation: CSVEPGSNYGYTF.

In this sample, this clone turned up once. This rearrangement joins TRBV19 to TRBJ2-1, with D hard to call. Germline V gene data show CDR1 as LNHDA and CDR2 as SQIVND (reference sequence). The ends were cut back, 4 bases at V and 6 bases at J, with 13 bases in the middle. The CDR3 extends over 14 amino acids. As DNA, the CDR3 is TGTGCCAGTAGTACCCCGGGCCCCCGCAATGAGCAGTTCTTC. Protein sequence: CASSTPGPRNEQFF.

The rearrangement uses TRBV9 and TRBJ2-3; D is possibly TRBD2 (5 bases). CDR3 length: 15 amino acids. Looked up from germline, CDR1 is SGDLS and CDR2 is YYNGEE. Deletions cut 0 bases from V and 6 bases from J, with 14 bases between. CDR3 loop: CASSVVAGEMDTQYF. CDR3 bases: TGTGCCAGCAGCGTAGTTGCGGGTGAGATGGATACGCAGTATTTT.

The chain's CDR3 is CASSLGQDYEQYF. The CDR3 coding sequence is TGTGCCAGCAGCCTAGGACAGGACTACGAGCAGTACTTC. The gene calls are TRBV28 and TRBJ2-7; 7 bases align to TRBD1. CDR3 length equals 13 residues. J gave up 3 bases and V 6 bases, and 5 bases lay outside the gene matches. Germline V gene lookup returns CDR1 MDHEN and CDR2 SYDVKM.

V is TRBV4-2 and J is TRBJ2-7, with D perhaps matching TRBD2 (6 bases). Germline V CDR1 and CDR2: LGHNA, YNFKEQ. The CDR3 sequence is 15 residues long. Trimming cost V 3 bases and J 7 bases, with 19 bases left between them. CDR3 in amino acids: CASSHLTGAWQEQYF. The CDR3 region has the DNA TGTGCCAGCAGCCATCTCACGGGAGCTTGGCAAGAGCAGTACTTC.

This sequence joins TRBV6-5 and TRBJ1-3, with 7 positions matching TRBD1. The CDR3 length is 13 residues. CDR1 and CDR2 (germline): MNHEY, SVGAGI. Unmatched junction bases numbered 2, after V lost 5 bases and J lost 4 bases. The CDR3: CASSRDSGNTIYF. The CDR3 nucleotides are TGTGCCAGCAGTCGGGACAGCGGAAACACCATATATTTT.